This entry lists 30 T cell receptor beta chains sequenced from one sample in a study of T cells in Graves' hyperthyroidism and ophthalmopathy. Authors of the study amplified TCR beta CDR3 regions from RNA transcripts. Initially, a first-round RT-PCR of the TCR CDR3 employed the HTBI primer set. Each CDR3 protein is one row after TCRdb ran MiXCR on the multiplex PCR reads. The sample shows roughly 800,000 distinct CDR3 sequences, over 35% of them seen only once. The sequenced sample was blood. The receptor set was obtained from a man younger than 30 with Graves' hyperthyroidism.

This clonotype was seen a handful of times. CDR3 loop: CASSPSSTGEQYF. The CDR3 nucleotides read TGTGCCAGCAGTCCCTCCTCGACTGGCGAGCAGTACTTC. V gene TRBV12-3 or TRBV12-4 combines with J gene TRBJ2-7; no clear D. CDR3 length equals 13 residues. V gave up 5 bases and J gave up 6 bases, with 14 bases separating them.

The rearrangement uses TRBV2 and TRBJ1-1; D not resolved. This CDR3 has 15 amino acids. Germline-derived CDR1 and CDR2 are SNHLY and FYNNEI. V lost 8 bases and J 1 base, leaving 17 bases between the germline ends. As DNA, the CDR3 is TGTGCCAGCTCACCCGACCTGGTAGCGAACACTGAAGCTTTCTTT. Translating gives CASSPDLVANTEAFF.

This clonotype occurred once. The gene calls are TRBV10-1 and TRBJ2-5; 13 bases are a match to TRBD2. The germline V gene has CDR1 WNHNN and CDR2 SYGVQD (reference sequence). With V trimmed by 2 bases and J by 4 bases, 10 bases remained unmatched. This CDR3 has 18 amino acids. The CDR3 DNA sequence: TGCGCCAGCAGTGAGACGATATGGACTAGCGGGAGTGGAGAGACCCAGTACTTC. This codes for CASSETIWTSGSGETQYF.

This clonotype has more than one count but fewer than ten. The rearrangement uses TRBV6-6 and TRBJ1-1; unclear D gene. The V end was cut by 0 bases, the J end by 0 bases, with 14 bases between. Germline values: CDR1 MNHNY, CDR2 SVGAGI (reference sequence). The CDR3 spans 17 residues. CDR3 nucleotides: TGTGCCAGCAGTTACTCGATCCAGGACGGACTGAACACTGAAGCTTTCTTT. This encodes CASSYSIQDGLNTEAFF.

This clonotype has a single count. This chain joins TRBV6-1 and TRBJ1-1, with 8 bases lining up with TRBD1. The CDR3 length is 16 residues. V trimming: 3 bases; J trimming: 3 bases; junction bases outside the gene matches: 9. CDR1 and CDR2 from the germline V gene are MNHNS and SASEGT. The CDR3 DNA sequence: TGTGCCAGCAGTGACGCCCAGGGGGCTGTTTACACTGAAGCTTTCTTT. It is translated as CASSDAQGAVYTEAFF.

This clonotype occurred many times. V and J are TRBV29-1 and TRBJ2-5; 7 nucleotides line up with TRBD1. The V segment lost 3 bases and the J segment 3 bases; nucleotides outside the gene matches: 4. The germline CDR1 and CDR2 sequences are SQVTM and ANQGSEA. The CDR3 runs to 13 residues. CDR3 DNA sequence: TGCAGCGTTGATACCGGGACAGAAGAGACCCAGTACTTC. This gives the protein CSVDTGTEETQYF.

This sequence joins TRBV29-1 and TRBJ2-5; 10 bases align to TRBD2. V was pared by 2 bases and J by 4 bases, with 13 bases of the junction left unmatched. CDR1 and CDR2 from the germline V gene are SQVTM and ANQGSEA. The CDR3 has 17 residues. CDR3 region: CSVEKWSSGGGPETQYF. In nucleotides, the CDR3 is TGCAGCGTTGAAAAGTGGTCTAGCGGGGGCGGCCCAGAGACCCAGTACTTC. Together with reference TRBV29-1 and TRBJ2-5, the CDR3 gives the full variable domain: SAVISQKPSRDICQRGTSLTIQCQVDSQVTMMFWYRQQPGQSLTLIATANQGSEATYESGFVIDKFPISRPNLTFSTLTVSNMSPEDSSIYLCSVEKWSSGGGPETQYFGPGTRLLVL.

There are many counts of this clonotype. The genes are TRBV19 and TRBJ1-2; no clear D gene. Germline CDR1 LNHDA, CDR2 SQIVND (reference sequence). Trimming removed 2 bases from V and 1 base from J, with 8 bases in between. CDR3 size: 14 residues. The CDR3 DNA reads as TGTGCCAGTAGTATACTGGACGGTAACTATGGCTACACCTTC. Translated, it gives CASSILDGNYGYTF.

This clonotype was counted at least ten times. This sequence joins TRBV15 and TRBJ1-1; D ambiguous. This CDR3 has 15 residues. The germline gives CDR1 LNHNV, CDR2 YYDKDF (reference sequence). The V end was cut by 4 bases, the J end by 3 bases, with 15 bases between. The CDR3 spells CATSTPPRGDTEAFF. The CDR3 DNA follows: TGTGCCACCAGCACCCCACCTCGGGGAGACACTGAAGCTTTCTTT. Combining the CDR3 with reference TRBV15 and TRBJ1-1 gives the whole variable domain DAMVIQNPRYQVTQFGKPVTLSCSQTLNHNVMYWYQQKSSQAPKLLFHYYDKDFNNEADTPDNFQSRRPNTSFCFLDIRSPGLGDTAMYLCATSTPPRGDTEAFFGQGTRLTVV.

The chain carries TRBV5-1 and TRBJ2-2; 11 bases line up with TRBD2. V lost 4 bases and J lost 6; bases outside the gene matches: 8. CDR3 length: 16 amino acids. The germline CDR1 and CDR2 sequences are SGHRS and YFSETQ. As DNA, the CDR3 is TGCGCCAGCAGCCAAGTAGCGGGAGGGAATCCCGGGGAGCTGTTTTTT. Protein sequence: CASSQVAGGNPGELFF. Variable domain in full (rest from reference TRBV5-1 and TRBJ2-2): KAGVTQTPRYLIKTRGQQVTLSCSPISGHRSVSWYQQTPGQGLQFLFEYFSETQRNKGNFPGRFSGRQFSNSRSEMNVSTLELGDSALYLCASSQVAGGNPGELFFGEGSRLTVL.

Points on this clonotype: This may stem from a read error, because a much larger clone lies one nucleotide away. This chain connects TRBV20-1 to TRBJ1-5; D remains ambiguous. The length of the CDR3 is 14 residues. With 0 bases removed from V and 1 base from J, the gap between germline ends came to 7 bases. Germline-derived CDR1 and CDR2 are DFQATT and SNEGSKA (reference sequence). The CDR3 spells CSARERRSNQPQHF. For the CDR3, the DNA is TGCAGTGCTAGAGAGCGCAGAAGCAATCAGCCCCAGCATTTT.

The chain carries TRBV6-5 and TRBJ2-7; D remains unclear. V lost 3 bases and J 5 bases, leaving 11 bases between the germline ends. This CDR3 has 13 amino acids. Germline V CDR1 and CDR2: MNHEY, SVGAGI. The CDR3 nucleotides are TGTGCCAGCAGTTATCACCAGATAGACGAGCAGTACTTC. Residues: CASSYHQIDEQYF.

This clonotype has a count of ten or more. The rearrangement joins TRBV7-2 to TRBJ2-7, with TRBD1 as a possible D gene (5 bases). The V end was cut by 3 bases, the J end by 0 bases, with 9 bases between. Looked up from germline, CDR1 is SGHTA and CDR2 is FQGNSA. This CDR3 has 14 amino acids. The CDR3 sequence is CASSLQGSSYEQYF. Here the CDR3 DNA reads TGTGCCAGCAGCTTGCAGGGCAGCTCCTACGAGCAGTACTTC. The full variable domain, with the rest looked up from reference TRBV7-2 and TRBJ2-7, is GAGVSQSPSNKVTEKGKDVELRCDPISGHTALYWYRQSLGQGLEFLIYFQGNSAPDKSGLPSDRFSAERTGGSVSTLTIQRTQQEDSAVYLCASSLQGSSYEQYFGPGTRLTVT.

This clonotype came up a few times. This chain links TRBV6-5 with TRBJ1-3, with D unclear. From germline, CDR1 is MNHEY and CDR2 SVGAGI. The CDR3 is made up of 10 amino acids. V lost 6 bases and J 7 bases, leaving 4 bases between the germline ends. The CDR3 reads CASRGNTIYF. CDR3 DNA: TGTGCCAGCAGGGGGAACACCATATATTTT.

The chain recombines TRBV29-1 with TRBJ2-7, with 11 bases lining up with TRBD2. The CDR3 is 14 amino acids. V lost 6 bases and J lost 4; bases outside the gene matches: 8. CDR1 and CDR2 from the germline V gene are SQVTM and ANQGSEA. This CDR3 is CSVWPGLAVYEQYF. CDR3 bases: TGCAGCGTCTGGCCGGGACTAGCGGTTTACGAGCAGTACTTC.

The rearrangement joins TRBV10-3 to TRBJ1-5; 8 bases are a match to TRBD1. Germline lookup yields CDR1 ENHRY and CDR2 SYGVKD. Germline trimming cut 10 bases from V and 2 bases from J; bases unmatched to any gene: 19. The CDR3 length is 18 residues. The CDR3 coding sequence is TGTGCCAGCACCGGCCTCCCCCAGGGGGCTGAAGGCAATCAGCCCCAGCATTTT. Translation gives CASTGLPQGAEGNQPQHF.

A note on this clonotype: At one boundary the junction diverges from the germline segment, which might be a read error. The chain is built from TRBV6-5 and TRBJ1-1; perhaps TRBD1 as D (5 bases). The germline gives CDR1 MNHEY, CDR2 SVGAGI. This CDR3 is 15 amino acids long. CDR3 nucleotides: TGTGCCATCAGTTACGGAGGGGATGGAGACACTGAAGCTTTCTTT. It encodes CAISYGGDGDTEAFF.

Comments on this clonotype: A read error may produce the germline difference seen at one junction end. The chain links TRBV11-1 to TRBJ1-1; no reliable D call. Germline loops: CDR1 SGHAT, CDR2 FQDESV (reference sequence). The length of the CDR3 is 15 residues. The CDR3 DNA follows: TGTGCCAGTAGCTTATGGTCACGAACAGTGACTGAAGCTTTCTTT. Translation gives CASSLWSRTVTEAFF.

This clonotype has ten or more counts. The rearrangement joins TRBV2 to TRBJ1-1; no definite D call. CDR3 length: 15 residues. Trimming took 6 bases from V and 4 from J, leaving 18 bases between them. Germline-derived CDR1 and CDR2 are SNHLY and FYNNEI. CDR3 in DNA: TGTGCCAGCAGGGGCGGTAGTGTAGGGATCACTGAAGCTTTCTTT. Its protein is CASRGGSVGITEAFF.

V gene TRBV2 combines with J gene TRBJ2-2; D not resolved. Trimming took off 6 bases at V and 8 bases at J, with 22 bases between the two ends. CDR3 size: 16 residues. The germline V gene has CDR1 SNHLY and CDR2 FYNNEI. The CDR3 loop is CASSRGARQTPGELFF. The CDR3 DNA sequence: TGTGCCAGCAGCCGCGGAGCGCGGCAAACTCCGGGGGAGCTGTTTTTT.

There are many counts of this clonotype. V usage is TRBV29-1 and J usage is TRBJ2-7; a possible D gene is TRBD1 (6 bases). Trimming took off 4 bases at V and 1 base at J, with 8 bases between the two ends. Germline-derived CDR1 and CDR2 are SQVTM and ANQGSEA. CDR3 length: 12 amino acids. The CDR3 loop is CSVATGSYEQYF. In DNA form, the CDR3 reads TGCAGCGTTGCCACAGGGTCCTACGAGCAGTACTTC.

The rearrangement links TRBV4-1 to TRBJ1-2; 7 bases line up with TRBD1. The germline CDR1 and CDR2 sequences are MGHRA and YSYEKL. The CDR3 is 16 amino acids. After removal of 0 bases from V and 3 bases from J, the junction contained 7 bases not matched to a gene. The chain's CDR3 is CASSQDSGGGHYGYTF. The CDR3 DNA sequence: TGCGCCAGCAGCCAAGATTCCGGAGGGGGCCACTATGGCTACACCTTC.

As concerns this clonotype: The DNA is left out, because the CDR3 cannot be placed on it with certainty; the CDR3 is given as TCRdb lists it. The J gene is TRBJ2-5, the V gene TRBV9; the tabulated D call, TRBD1, remains unverified against the DNA. Germline CDR1 is SGDLS and CDR2 is YYNGEE. The CDR3 extends over 11 residues, inclusive of both ends. The CDR3 sequence: CASSVAGGTGF.

The chain joins TRBV7-2 to TRBJ2-2; D is possibly TRBD2 (7 bases). Germline V gives CDR1 SGHTA, CDR2 FQGNSA. CDR3 length: 16 residues. Trimming shortened V by 3 bases and J by 4 bases, and 15 bases separated the two germline ends. CDR3 protein: CASSLGGAGSTGELFF. The CDR3 DNA follows: TGTGCCAGCAGCTTGGGGGGGGCGGGTAGCACCGGGGAGCTGTTTTTT.

This rearrangement joins TRBV20-1 to TRBJ2-5; TRBD2 matches 7 bases. Germline loops: CDR1 DFQATT, CDR2 SNEGSKA (reference sequence). The CDR3 runs to 15 residues. With 3 bases clipped from V and 5 bases from J, the junction kept 12 bases outside the gene matches. The CDR3 nucleotides read TGCAGTGCTAGTCTTGAAGCGGGAAGGGATGAGACCCAGTACTTC. Translated: CSASLEAGRDETQYF.

The chain employs TRBV12-3 or TRBV12-4 and TRBJ1-2, with D tentatively TRBD1 (5 bases). Trimming removed 2 bases from V and 6 bases from J, with 16 bases in between. The CDR3 is made up of 15 amino acids. The CDR3 DNA is TGTGCCAGCAGTTTAATTGTGGGGGGAACTCATGGCTACACCTTC. Translated, it gives CASSLIVGGTHGYTF.

This clonotype was seen a handful of times. The genes are TRBV19 and TRBJ2-7, with unresolved D. The germline V and J ends were trimmed by 5 bases and 6 bases, with 14 bases remaining between them. The CDR3 contains 13 residues. CDR1 and CDR2 from the germline V gene are LNHDA and SQIVND (reference sequence). This CDR3 reads CASSDDWTGEQYF. CDR3 bases: TGTGCCAGTAGTGATGACTGGACCGGCGAGCAGTACTTC.

To note about this clonotype: Relative to the germline gene, one junction end is altered; a read error may explain this. The chain couples TRBV29-1 to TRBJ2-5, with D uncertain. The CDR3 contains 9 residues. Germline CDR1 reads SQVTM; CDR2 reads ANQGSEA. The CDR3 loop reads CSARKSQNF. CDR3 nucleotides: TGCAGCGCCCGAAAGAGCCAGAACTTC.

This chain joins TRBV2 and TRBJ1-4; D gene unclear. Germline V gene data show CDR1 as SNHLY and CDR2 as FYNNEI. V lost 8 bases and J 8 bases, leaving 9 bases between the germline ends. This CDR3 region has 11 residues. The CDR3, as DNA: TGTGCCAGCTGGCGGGTCGAAAAACTGTTTTTT. Amino acids: CASWRVEKLFF.

The chain combines TRBV10-3 with TRBJ2-7, with D perhaps TRBD2 (5 bases). The CDR3 loop spans 13 amino acids. Germline V gene lookup returns CDR1 ENHRY and CDR2 SYGVKD. V shed 10 bases and J shed 4 bases, with 17 bases lying between them. This chain's CDR3 is CASSHGNRYEQYF. CDR3 DNA: TGTGCCAGCAGCCACGGGAATAGGTACGAGCAGTACTTC.